What follows are 16 T cell receptor beta chains derived from one specimen sequenced in a study of shared clonotypes between healthy human individuals. The repertoire was sequenced with immunoSEQ multiplex PCR; TCRdb's copy has only in-frame clones and lacks some. The sample contains around 1.4 million clones, roughly 98.5% of which appear only once. Material: naive CD4+ T cells sorted from blood. Subset meaning: CD45RA+ positively selected. Receptor source: a man younger than 40 in good health.

The J gene is TRBJ1-2, the V gene TRBV15; 9 bases are shared with TRBD1. CDR3 length: 17 residues. The germline V gene encodes CDR1 LNHNV and CDR2 YYDKDF (reference sequence). After removal of 2 bases from V and 7 bases from J, the junction contained 14 bases not matched to a gene. CDR3 sequence: CATSRFGPTGGFGGYTF. The CDR3 DNA follows: TGTGCCACCAGCAGATTTGGCCCGACAGGGGGATTCGGTGGCTACACCTTC.

V is TRBV7-3 and J is TRBJ2-3; D not resolved. V lost 7 bases, J lost 0 bases, and 5 bases lay in between. CDR1 is SGHTA and CDR2 is FQGTGA in the germline V gene. The CDR3 extends over 12 amino acids. The CDR3 loop is CASTSSTDTQYF. The CDR3 nucleotides are TGTGCCAGCACCTCCAGCACAGATACGCAGTATTTT.

V is TRBV5-1 and J is TRBJ1-1; TRBD1 might be the D (5 bases). This CDR3 has 16 residues. Trimming stripped 0 bases from V and 2 bases from J, with 14 bases between. Germline V gene lookup returns CDR1 SGHRS and CDR2 YFSETQ. CDR3 sequence: CASSLEEGPTNTEAFF. CDR3 sequence (DNA): TGCGCCAGCAGCTTGGAGGAGGGACCGACTAACACTGAAGCTTTCTTT.

The rearrangement links TRBV15 to TRBJ2-1; D may match TRBD1 or TRBD2 (6 bases each). Germline values: CDR1 LNHNV, CDR2 YYDKDF (reference sequence). V gave up 5 bases and J gave up 6 bases, with 20 bases separating them. The CDR3 loop spans 16 amino acids. The CDR3 region has the DNA TGTGCCACCAGCCGAGGGGGGCGGAGAAGCACCAATGAGCAGTTCTTC. It specifies CATSRGGRRSTNEQFF.

The V call is TRBV9, the J call TRBJ2-1; possibly TRBD1 or TRBD2 for D (5 bases each). This CDR3 is built from 15 residues. Germline-derived CDR1 and CDR2 are SGDLS and YYNGEE. V was clipped by 0 bases and J by 9 bases, with 16 bases between them. The CDR3 coding sequence is TGTGCCAGCAGCGTAGTAAGGCAGAGGGGTGGTGAGCAGTTCTTC. Amino acid sequence: CASSVVRQRGGEQFF.

The chain employs TRBV7-6 and TRBJ1-3, with TRBD1 matching 12 bases. This CDR3 has 17 residues. Looked up from germline, CDR1 is SGHVS and CDR2 is FNYEAQ. Germline trimming cut 5 bases from V and 1 base from J; bases unmatched to any gene: 6. DNA for the CDR3: TGTGCCAGCAGCCCCCCGGGACAGGGGGCGTCTGGAAACACCATATATTTT. It encodes CASSPPGQGASGNTIYF. The variable domain in full, completed from reference TRBV7-6 and TRBJ1-3, reads GAGVSQSPRYKVTKRGQDVALRCDPISGHVSLYWYRQALGQGPEFLTYFNYEAQQDKSGLPNDRFSAERPEGSISTLTIQRTEQRDSAMYRCASSPPGQGASGNTIYFGEGSWLTVV.

The V call is TRBV5-4, the J call TRBJ2-5; D may be TRBD1 or TRBD2 (5 bases each). This CDR3 is 16 amino acids long. The germline gives CDR1 SGHNT, CDR2 YYREEE (reference sequence). Trimming pared 4 bases from V and 4 bases from J, leaving 20 bases between. The CDR3 sequence is CASSEVGRTGGETQYF. CDR3 coding DNA: TGTGCCAGCAGCGAAGTGGGACGCACTGGGGGAGAGACCCAGTACTTC. The variable domain in full, completed from reference TRBV5-4 and TRBJ2-5, reads ETGVTQSPTHLIKTRGQQVTLRCSSQSGHNTVSWYQQALGQGPQFIFQYYREEENGRGNFPPRFSGLQFPNYSSELNVNALELDDSALYLCASSEVGRTGGETQYFGPGTRLLVL.

This chain uses TRBV4-1 with TRBJ2-3; 8 nucleotides match TRBD2. This CDR3 comprises 15 residues. J gave up 10 bases and V 3 bases, and 12 bases lay outside the gene matches. Germline-derived CDR1 and CDR2 are MGHRA and YSYEKL. The CDR3 is CASSQPGTRDRAQYF. The CDR3 DNA is TGCGCCAGCAGCCAGCCCGGGACTAGAGATCGGGCGCAGTATTTT.

The chain combines TRBV5-1 with TRBJ2-5; 10 nucleotides line up with TRBD2. The CDR3 consists of 16 residues. V lost 4 bases to trimming and J lost 6 bases; unmatched junction nucleotides: 12. Germline CDR1 and CDR2: SGHRS and YFSETQ. The CDR3 loop reads CASSPMATSGKKTQYF. CDR3 bases: TGCGCCAGCAGCCCCATGGCCACTAGCGGGAAGAAGACCCAGTACTTC.

The CDR3 sequence: CASSSHRLDTQYF. CDR3 DNA: TGTGCCAGCAGCTCCCATCGCTTGGATACGCAGTATTTT. V usage is TRBV11-3 and J usage is TRBJ2-3; unclear D gene. The V gene's germline CDR1 is SGHNT and CDR2 YENEEA. The CDR3 is 13 amino acids. V lost 4 bases and J lost 6, with 11 bases in between.

The chain combines TRBV7-9 with TRBJ1-3; the D is unclear. V was trimmed by 4 bases and J by 3 bases, leaving 10 bases between them. This CDR3 contains 14 residues. Germline V gene sequence: CDR1 SEHNR, CDR2 FQNEAQ (reference sequence). CDR3 nucleotides: TGTGCCAGCAGCTGGGGAAGGGATGGAAACACCATATATTTT. Translated: CASSWGRDGNTIYF.

The rearrangement joins TRBV19 to TRBJ2-7; D unresolved. The V gene lost 4 bases and the J gene lost 1 base, with 14 bases spanning the gap. The germline V gene encodes CDR1 LNHDA and CDR2 SQIVND (reference sequence). This CDR3 is 15 amino acids long. Here the CDR3 reads CASSRPGGHSYEQYF. The CDR3 DNA sequence: TGTGCCAGTAGTAGACCCGGCGGCCATTCCTACGAGCAGTACTTC.

The CDR3 loop is CASSMTAQETQYF. In DNA, the CDR3 is TGTGCCAGTAGTATGACAGCTCAAGAGACCCAGTACTTC. The chain employs TRBV19 and TRBJ2-5, with D possibly TRBD1 on 5 matching bases. The CDR3 is 13 amino acids. The V end lost 3 bases, the J end lost 2 bases, and 7 bases lay between the germline ends. The germline gives CDR1 LNHDA, CDR2 SQIVND (reference sequence). The whole variable domain, filled in from reference TRBV19 and TRBJ2-5, reads DGGITQSPKYLFRKEGQNVTLSCEQNLNHDAMYWYRQDPGQGLRLIYYSQIVNDFQKGDIAEGYSVSREKKESFPLTVTSAQKNPTAFYLCASSMTAQETQYFGPGTRLLVL.

The rearrangement joins TRBV18 to TRBJ1-2, with D uncertain. The CDR3 runs 11 residues. The ends were cut back, 6 bases at V and 14 bases at J, with 16 bases in the middle. CDR1 and CDR2 (germline): KGHSH, LQKENI. The chain's CDR3 is CASSSREGGTF. DNA of the CDR3: TGTGCCAGCTCTTCCCGAGAAGGTGGTACCTTC.

The J gene is TRBJ1-5, the V gene TRBV4-3, with 12 bases that match TRBD1. Germline V CDR1 and CDR2: LGHNA, YSLEER. J lost 10 bases, V lost 0 bases, and 7 bases had no gene match. The CDR3 length is 16 residues. The chain's CDR3 is CASSQDWGTGGLPQHF. CDR3 bases: TGCGCCAGCAGCCAAGATTGGGGGACAGGGGGCTTACCCCAGCATTTT.

The chain joins TRBV7-2 to TRBJ2-5; 9 nucleotides line up with TRBD2. This CDR3 has 17 residues. Losses at the gene ends were 5 bases for V and 3 bases for J; bases not matched to a gene: 13. Germline V gene data show CDR1 as SGHTA and CDR2 as FQGNSA. CDR3 amino acids: CASSGRGSGSQKETQYF. The CDR3 DNA follows: TGTGCCAGCAGCGGAAGGGGTAGCGGGAGTCAGAAAGAGACCCAGTACTTC. Using reference TRBV7-2 and TRBJ2-5 for the parts outside the CDR3, the full variable domain is GAGVSQSPSNKVTEKGKDVELRCDPISGHTALYWYRQSLGQGLEFLIYFQGNSAPDKSGLPSDRFSAERTGGSVSTLTIQRTQQEDSAVYLCASSGRGSGSQKETQYFGPGTRLLVL.